A single sample is the source of the 25 T cell receptor beta chains below, sequenced in a study of T cells after yellow fever vaccination. TCRdb reanalysed the 5' RACE reads using MiXCR and keeps one entry per CDR3 protein. Here the sample spans 200,000 to 300,000 distinct CDR3 sequences, approximately 6.3% being singletons. Sequencing used CD4+ T cells sorted from PBMCs, obtained on the day of the yellow fever booster vaccination. These receptors were taken from a young man who received the YFV17D yellow fever vaccine.

This clonotype was detected only a few times. The V call is TRBV5-1, the J call TRBJ2-7; TRBD1 matches 7 bases. The CDR3 runs 16 residues. V shed 0 bases and J 7 bases; nucleotides not matched to a gene: 13. Germline assignment: CDR1 SGHRS and CDR2 YFSETQ. The CDR3 nucleotides read TGCGCCAGCAGCTTGGAACAGGGGAACTTCCTGGGGGAGCAGTACTTC. Its translation: CASSLEQGNFLGEQYF.

The V call is TRBV20-1, the J call TRBJ2-7; 12 bases line up with TRBD2. The germline gives CDR1 DFQATT, CDR2 SNEGSKA (reference sequence). J was trimmed by 2 bases and V by 3 bases; bases with no gene match: 14. This CDR3 has 18 residues. The CDR3 is CSASRASGRVGLAYEQYF. The CDR3, as DNA: TGCAGTGCTAGTAGGGCTAGCGGGAGGGTGGGGTTGGCCTACGAGCAGTACTTC.

On this clonotype: The DNA is left out, because the CDR3 cannot be placed on it with certainty; the CDR3 is given as TCRdb lists it. The chain links TRBV12-3 or TRBV12-4 to TRBJ2-7; TRBD1 is the table's D call and was not checked against the DNA. The CDR3 length equals 13 residues, ends included. The CDR3 reads CASSLSVAGGADF.

The genes are TRBV7-8 and TRBJ2-7, with 9 bases that match TRBD1. CDR3 length: 14 residues. Germline V gene sequence: CDR1 SGHVS, CDR2 FQNEAQ. V lost 4 bases, J lost 7 bases, and 8 bases stayed unmatched. The DNA of the CDR3 is TGTGCCAGCAGCTCCTACAGGGGGCCGGGGGAGCAGTACTTC. It codes for CASSSYRGPGEQYF.

In this sample, this clonotype turned up many times. The chain uses TRBV7-6 and TRBJ2-1; D remains ambiguous. The CDR3 loop spans 13 amino acids. Deletions cut 0 bases from V and 9 bases from J, with 9 bases between. The germline gives CDR1 SGHVS, CDR2 FNYEAQ. The CDR3 loop is CASSLALSGEQFF. CDR3 DNA sequence: TGTGCCAGCAGCTTAGCTCTAAGTGGTGAGCAGTTCTTC.

This clonotype was recorded a few times. Here the CDR3 reads CASREHRAEPQHF. In nucleotides, the CDR3 is TGTGCCAGCAGGGAACACAGGGCTGAGCCCCAGCATTTT. V gene TRBV27 combines with J gene TRBJ1-5; a possible D gene is TRBD1 (6 bases). CDR3 length: 13 residues. Germline V CDR1 and CDR2: MNHEY, SMNVEV (reference sequence). Trimming stripped 6 bases from V and 8 bases from J, with 14 bases between.

This chain connects TRBV7-3 to TRBJ1-5; D is unresolved. CDR1 is SGHTA, CDR2 FQGTGA, per germline. The CDR3 runs to 13 residues. Trimming removed 5 bases at V and 5 bases at J, with 10 bases between. The CDR3 sequence: CASSPGTHQPQHF. The CDR3 DNA follows: TGTGCCAGCAGCCCGGGCACGCATCAGCCCCAGCATTTT.

A few counts support this clonotype. The V and J genes are TRBV12-5 and TRBJ2-7; tentatively, D is TRBD2 (5 bases). V was pared by 5 bases and J by 5 bases, with 7 bases between. This CDR3 has 11 residues. The germline CDR1 and CDR2 sequences are LGHNT and FRNRAP. The CDR3 nucleotides read TGTGCTAGTGGTCTCGGGGACGAGCAGTACTTC. It is translated as CASGLGDEQYF. The variable domain in full, completed from reference TRBV12-5 and TRBJ2-7, reads DARVTQTPRHKVTEMGQEVTMRCQPILGHNTVFWYRQTMMQGLELLAYFRNRAPLDDSGMPKDRFSAEMPDATLATLKIQPSEPRDSAVYFCASGLGDEQYFGPGTRLTVT.

This clonotype has ten or more counts. The J gene is TRBJ2-1, the V gene TRBV29-1; 11 nucleotides agree with TRBD1. This CDR3 has 14 residues. V shed 4 bases, J shed 5 bases, and the junction held 4 bases outside the gene matches. CDR1 and CDR2 from the germline V gene are SQVTM and ANQGSEA. The CDR3 DNA follows: TGCAGCGTTGTCCCGGGACAGGGGGACAATGAGCAGTTCTTC. Amino acid sequence: CSVVPGQGDNEQFF.

This clonotype was detected a few times. CDR3 DNA: TGTGCCAGCAGCTCGCCAGGGACAAGGAGCACCGGGGAGCTGTTTTTT. Residues: CASSSPGTRSTGELFF. V and J are TRBV5-5 and TRBJ2-2, with D maybe TRBD1 (6 bases). The CDR3 length is 16 residues. Germline lookup yields CDR1 SGHKS and CDR2 YYEKEE (reference sequence). The V and J ends lost 3 bases and 4 bases respectively, with 16 bases between them. The full variable domain, completed using reference TRBV5-5 and TRBJ2-2, is DAGVTQSPTHLIKTRGQQVTLRCSPISGHKSVSWYQQVLGQGPQFIFQYYEKEERGRGNFPDRFSARQFPNYSSELNVNALLLGDSALYLCASSSPGTRSTGELFFGEGSRLTVL.

This chain uses TRBV9 with TRBJ2-2; TRBD2 is a possible D gene (6 bases). The ends were cut back, 0 bases at V and 6 bases at J, with 12 bases in the middle. This CDR3 contains 15 residues. Germline CDR1 is SGDLS and CDR2 is YYNGEE. As DNA, the CDR3 is TGTGCCAGCAGCGTAGCTCCTAGCGATCCCGGGGAGCTGTTTTTT. This codes for CASSVAPSDPGELFF. The full variable domain, completed using reference TRBV9 and TRBJ2-2, is DSGVTQTPKHLITATGQRVTLRCSPRSGDLSVYWYQQSLDQGLQFLIQYYNGEERAKGNILERFSAQQFPDLHSELNLSSLELGDSALYFCASSVAPSDPGELFFGEGSRLTVL.

This clonotype was counted ten times or more. This chain connects TRBV6-1 to TRBJ2-3; D gene uncertain. CDR3 length: 13 amino acids. CDR1 is MNHNS and CDR2 is SASEGT in the germline V gene. Trimming left V 6 bases short and J 2 bases short, with 9 bases between. CDR3 sequence (DNA): TGTGCCAGCAGAGCGCCCCACACAGATACGCAGTATTTT. Its translation is CASRAPHTDTQYF.

This clonotype was found many times. J is TRBJ2-3 and V is TRBV7-2; D is uncertain. Germline CDR1 is SGHTA and CDR2 is FQGNSA. Trimming shortened V by 5 bases and J by 7 bases, and 16 bases separated the two germline ends. This CDR3 is built from 14 residues. The CDR3 coding sequence is TGTGCCAGCAGCCTCTTATCCGTAGTGAATACGCAGTATTTT. Residues: CASSLLSVVNTQYF.

This clonotype has ten or more counts. The rearrangement links TRBV18 to TRBJ2-7; 7 positions agree with TRBD1. This CDR3 spans 14 amino acids. Germline V gene data show CDR1 as KGHSH and CDR2 as LQKENI. V dropped 0 bases and J dropped 2; count of bases not matched to a gene: 1. For the CDR3, the DNA is TGTGCCAGCTCACCACCAGGGACAGCCTACGAGCAGTACTTC. Residues: CASSPPGTAYEQYF.

This clonotype was recorded many times. This chain connects TRBV27 to TRBJ2-3; TRBD2 matches at 10 bases. This CDR3 has 15 amino acids. The V segment lost 2 bases and the J segment 6 bases; nucleotides outside the gene matches: 5. Germline values: CDR1 MNHEY, CDR2 SMNVEV (reference sequence). CDR3 sequence (DNA): TGTGCCAGCAGTTTAGCTAGCGGGAGATGGGATACGCAGTATTTT. This sequence encodes CASSLASGRWDTQYF.

This clonotype has just a few counts. V usage is TRBV6-5 and J usage is TRBJ2-5, with D possibly matching TRBD1 (6 bases). The V end lost 2 bases, the J end lost 1 base, and 11 bases lay between the germline ends. Germline values: CDR1 MNHEY, CDR2 SVGAGI. This CDR3 has 15 amino acids. In DNA form, the CDR3 reads TGTGCCAGCAGTTACAAAGTCAGGGGCCAAGAGACCCAGTACTTC. It encodes CASSYKVRGQETQYF.

This clonotype has only a few counts. The chain couples TRBV14 to TRBJ2-1; D is possibly TRBD1 or TRBD2 (5 bases each). The germline CDR1 and CDR2 sequences are SGHDN and FVKESK. V lost 4 bases and J 7 bases, leaving 17 bases between the germline ends. The CDR3 spans 15 residues. CDR3 coding DNA: TGTGCCAGCAGCCTAACCCGGGGCCGAAGGAATGAGCAGTTCTTC. Translated, it gives CASSLTRGRRNEQFF.

This chain links TRBV7-9 with TRBJ2-1; D not certain. The CDR3 has 14 amino acids. The V and J ends lost 0 bases and 10 bases respectively, with 13 bases between them. Germline V gene sequence: CDR1 SEHNR, CDR2 FQNEAQ (reference sequence). The CDR3 is CASSLARDSSEQFF. As DNA, the CDR3 is TGTGCCAGCAGCTTAGCCCGCGACTCTTCGGAGCAGTTCTTC.

This clonotype was counted only a few times. The V call is TRBV20-1, the J call TRBJ2-3; 11 bases are shared with TRBD1. V gave up 0 bases and J gave up 5 bases; unmatched junction bases: 7. This CDR3 is built from 16 residues. Germline V lookup: CDR1 DFQATT, CDR2 SNEGSKA (reference sequence). CDR3 coding DNA: TGCAGTGCTAGAGAATGGGACAGGGGGTTTAAAGATACGCAGTATTTT. Encoded protein: CSAREWDRGFKDTQYF.

V gene TRBV20-1 combines with J gene TRBJ2-1; 10 bases are shared with TRBD2. The CDR3 has 14 amino acids. The ends lost 5 bases at V and 9 bases at J; junction bases unmatched: 10. From germline, CDR1 is DFQATT and CDR2 SNEGSKA (reference sequence). The CDR3 DNA sequence: TGCAGTGCTCCACCCTCAGCGGGAGGGGCTGAGCAGTTCTTC. Translated: CSAPPSAGGAEQFF.

This chain joins TRBV20-1 and TRBJ2-5; TRBD1 might be the D (7 bases). Deletions cut 6 bases from V and 5 bases from J, with 16 bases between. Germline V gene data show CDR1 as DFQATT and CDR2 as SNEGSKA (reference sequence). CDR3 length: 13 residues. The CDR3 spells CSARGVSSETQYF. DNA of the CDR3: TGCAGTGCCAGGGGGGTCAGTTCGGAGACCCAGTACTTC.

The chain has TRBV20-1 and TRBJ1-6; D remains unclear. The CDR3 is made up of 14 amino acids. The V and J ends lost 2 bases and 5 bases respectively, with 10 bases between them. The germline V gene encodes CDR1 DFQATT and CDR2 SNEGSKA (reference sequence). The CDR3 DNA reads TGCAGTGCTAGAAACACGCAGGATAATTCACCCCTCCACTTT. This translates into CSARNTQDNSPLHF.

This clonotype was picked up a small number of times. The chain is built from TRBV6-2 or TRBV6-3 and TRBJ2-7; 7 bases are shared with TRBD1. With 8 bases clipped from V and 4 bases from J, the junction kept 23 bases outside the gene matches. The germline CDR1 and CDR2 sequences are MNHEY and SVGEGT. The CDR3 covers 18 residues. CDR3: CASGIFETGYFFTYEQYF. For the CDR3, the DNA is TGTGCCAGCGGGATCTTCGAGACAGGGTATTTCTTTACGTACGAGCAGTACTTC.

The V and J genes are TRBV20-1 and TRBJ2-3; D gene unclear. The V end lost 1 base, the J end lost 6 bases, and 11 bases lay between the germline ends. CDR1 is DFQATT and CDR2 is SNEGSKA in the germline V gene (reference sequence). This CDR3 comprises 13 residues. CDR3 DNA sequence: TGCAGTGCTAGAGTTGACTTCTCTGATACGCAGTATTTT. Amino acids: CSARVDFSDTQYF.

This clonotype has only a few counts. V usage is TRBV5-1 and J usage is TRBJ2-7; 10 bases line up with TRBD2. The CDR3 is 17 residues long. V lost 6 bases and J lost 0; bases outside the gene matches: 12. CDR1 SGHRS and CDR2 YFSETQ come from the germline V gene. CDR3 region: CASMATLGLAASYEQYF. The CDR3 coding sequence is TGCGCCAGCATGGCAACCCTAGGACTAGCGGCCTCCTACGAGCAGTACTTC.